This TCR beta chain was sequenced for a study of blood T cells in healthy people across ages. Next came a second PCR, run for about 6 to 12 cycles, which used a sample-barcoded 5' primer along with a J-beta primer mix. MiXCR, applied by TCRdb to the 5' RACE reads, yields one record per CDR3 protein. Among nearly 800,000 distinct CDR3 sequences listed, approximately 25% were seen once. The germline gives CDR1 SGHTA, CDR2 FQGNSA. The CDR3 is 15 amino acids. This clonotype came up a few times. The same data also went into a second study, on T cells of mothers and their children.

The TCR sequence derives from a boy between 10 and 17 years old in good health. The chain links TRBV7-2 to TRBJ2-1; 15 bases are shared with TRBD2. The J call could be wrong; TRBJ2-7 is a better fit for the DNA end. Sequenced input: blood. The CDR3 region is CASSWGLAGGNEQYF. The CDR3 coding sequence is TGTGCCAGCAGCTGGGGACTAGCGGGAGGTAACGAGCAGTACTTC.